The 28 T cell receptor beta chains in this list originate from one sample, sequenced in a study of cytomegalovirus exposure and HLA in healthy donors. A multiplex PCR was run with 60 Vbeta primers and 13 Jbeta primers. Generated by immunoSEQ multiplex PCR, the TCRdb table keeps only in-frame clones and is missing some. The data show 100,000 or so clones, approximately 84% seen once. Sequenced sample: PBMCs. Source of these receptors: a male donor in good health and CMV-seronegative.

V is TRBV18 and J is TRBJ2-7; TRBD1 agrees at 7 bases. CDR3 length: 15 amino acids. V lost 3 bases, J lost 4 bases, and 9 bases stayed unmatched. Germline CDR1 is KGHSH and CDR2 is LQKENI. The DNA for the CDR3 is TGTGCCAGCTCACCGGCGACAGGGATAGAGTACGAGCAGTACTTC. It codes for CASSPATGIEYEQYF.

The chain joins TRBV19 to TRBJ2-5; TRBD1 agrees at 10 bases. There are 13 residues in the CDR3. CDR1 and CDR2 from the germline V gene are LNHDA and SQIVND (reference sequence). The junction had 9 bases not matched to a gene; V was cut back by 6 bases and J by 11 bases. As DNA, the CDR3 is TGTGCCAGTAGCCCGGGACAGGGGCTAGAGCAGTACTTC. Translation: CASSPGQGLEQYF. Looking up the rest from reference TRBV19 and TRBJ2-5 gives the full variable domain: DGGITQSPKYLFRKEGQNVTLSCEQNLNHDAMYWYRQDPGQGLRLIYYSQIVNDFQKGDIAEGYSVSREKKESFPLTVTSAQKNPTAFYLCASSPGQGLEQYFGPGTRLLVL.

CDR3 DNA: TGTGCCAGCAGCTTAGCGACAGGGGCCTACGAGCAGTACTTC. This translates into CASSLATGAYEQYF. The rearrangement joins TRBV11-2 to TRBJ2-7; TRBD1 aligns across 8 bases. Germline-derived CDR1 and CDR2 are SGHAT and FQNNGV. Trimming at V came to 1 base and at J to 2 bases, leaving 1 base not matched to a gene. This CDR3 region has 14 residues.

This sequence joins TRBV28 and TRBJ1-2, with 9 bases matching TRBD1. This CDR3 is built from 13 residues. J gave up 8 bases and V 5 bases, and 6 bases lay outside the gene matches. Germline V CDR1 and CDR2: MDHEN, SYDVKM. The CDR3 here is CASSPTGGDGYTF. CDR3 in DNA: TGTGCCAGCAGTCCCACAGGGGGCGACGGCTACACCTTC.

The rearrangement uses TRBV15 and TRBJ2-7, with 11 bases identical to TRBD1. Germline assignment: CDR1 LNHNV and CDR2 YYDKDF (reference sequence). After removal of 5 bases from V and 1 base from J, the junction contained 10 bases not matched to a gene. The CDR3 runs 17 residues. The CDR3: CATSSGWTGGGSYEQYF. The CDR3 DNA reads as TGTGCCACCAGCTCAGGATGGACAGGGGGCGGGTCCTACGAGCAGTACTTC.

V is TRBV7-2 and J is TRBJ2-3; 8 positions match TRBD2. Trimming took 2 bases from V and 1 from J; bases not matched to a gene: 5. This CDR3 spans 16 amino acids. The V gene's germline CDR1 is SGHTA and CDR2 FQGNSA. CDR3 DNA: TGTGCCAGCAGCTTAAGGCTAGCGGGCCGCACAGATACGCAGTATTTT. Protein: CASSLRLAGRTDTQYF.

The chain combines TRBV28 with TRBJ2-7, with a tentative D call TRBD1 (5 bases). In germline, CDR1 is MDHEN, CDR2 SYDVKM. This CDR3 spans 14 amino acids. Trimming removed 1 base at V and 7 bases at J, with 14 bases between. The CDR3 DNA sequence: TGTGCCAGCAGTTTATATCGTCAGGGTGTAGAGCAGTACTTC. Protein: CASSLYRQGVEQYF. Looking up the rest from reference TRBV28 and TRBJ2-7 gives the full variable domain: DVKVTQSSRYLVKRTGEKVFLECVQDMDHENMFWYRQDPGLGLRLIYFSYDVKMKEKGDIPEGYSVSREKKERFSLILESASTNQTSMYLCASSLYRQGVEQYFGPGTRLTVT.

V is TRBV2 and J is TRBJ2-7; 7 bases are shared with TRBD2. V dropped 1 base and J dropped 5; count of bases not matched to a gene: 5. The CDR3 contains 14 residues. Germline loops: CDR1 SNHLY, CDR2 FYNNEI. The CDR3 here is CASSEGVGRDEQYF. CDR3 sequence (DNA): TGTGCCAGCAGTGAAGGGGTAGGGAGGGACGAGCAGTACTTC. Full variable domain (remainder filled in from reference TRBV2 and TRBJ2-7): EPEVTQTPSHQVTQMGQEVILRCVPISNHLYFYWYRQILGQKVEFLVSFYNNEISEKSEIFDDQFSVERPDGSNFTLKIRSTKLEDSAMYFCASSEGVGRDEQYFGPGTRLTVT.

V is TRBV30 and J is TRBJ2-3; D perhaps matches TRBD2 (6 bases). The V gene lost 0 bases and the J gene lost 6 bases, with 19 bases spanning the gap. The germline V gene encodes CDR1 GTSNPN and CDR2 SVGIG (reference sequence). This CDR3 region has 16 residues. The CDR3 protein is CAWSVWRGWDRDTQYF. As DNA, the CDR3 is TGTGCCTGGAGTGTATGGAGGGGATGGGATAGGGATACGCAGTATTTT.

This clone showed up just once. The chain's CDR3 is CASSLRRFEETQYF. The CDR3, as DNA: TGTGCCAGCAGCTTGAGGCGGTTCGAAGAGACCCAGTACTTC. The chain employs TRBV5-8 and TRBJ2-5, with D unclear. Germline lookup yields CDR1 SGHTS and CDR2 YDEGEE. V gave up 1 base and J gave up 3 bases, with 10 bases separating them. The CDR3 is 14 amino acids. Filled out from reference TRBV5-8 and TRBJ2-5, the complete variable domain reads EAGVTQSPTHLIKTRGQQATLRCSPISGHTSVYWYQQALGLGLQFLLWYDEGEERNRGNFPPRFSGRQFPNYSSELNVNALELEDSALYLCASSLRRFEETQYFGPGTRLLVL.

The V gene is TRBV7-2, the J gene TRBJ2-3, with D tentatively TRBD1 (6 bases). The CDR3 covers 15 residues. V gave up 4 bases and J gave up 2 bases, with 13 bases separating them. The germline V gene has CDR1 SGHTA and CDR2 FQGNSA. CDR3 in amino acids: CASSSGHRPTDTQYF. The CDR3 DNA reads TGTGCCAGCAGCTCGGGACACCGACCCACAGATACGCAGTATTTT.

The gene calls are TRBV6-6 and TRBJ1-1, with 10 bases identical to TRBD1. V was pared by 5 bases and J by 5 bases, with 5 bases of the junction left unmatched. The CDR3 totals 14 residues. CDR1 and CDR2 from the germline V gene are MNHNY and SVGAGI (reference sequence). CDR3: CASSPDRGRTEAFF. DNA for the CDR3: TGTGCCAGCAGTCCGGACAGGGGGAGAACTGAAGCTTTCTTT.

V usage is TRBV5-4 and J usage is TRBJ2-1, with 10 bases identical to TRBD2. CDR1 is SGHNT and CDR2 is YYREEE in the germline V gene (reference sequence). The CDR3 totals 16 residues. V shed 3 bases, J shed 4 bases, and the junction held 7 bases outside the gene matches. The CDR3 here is CASSSLAGVGYNEQFF. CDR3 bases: TGTGCCAGCAGCTCGCTAGCGGGAGTGGGGTACAATGAGCAGTTCTTC.

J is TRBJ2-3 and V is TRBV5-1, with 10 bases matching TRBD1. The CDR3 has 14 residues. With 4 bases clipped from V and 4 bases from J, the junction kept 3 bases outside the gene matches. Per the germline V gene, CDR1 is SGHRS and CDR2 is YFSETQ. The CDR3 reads CASSIGQGADTQYF. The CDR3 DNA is TGCGCCAGCAGCATCGGACAGGGGGCAGATACGCAGTATTTT.

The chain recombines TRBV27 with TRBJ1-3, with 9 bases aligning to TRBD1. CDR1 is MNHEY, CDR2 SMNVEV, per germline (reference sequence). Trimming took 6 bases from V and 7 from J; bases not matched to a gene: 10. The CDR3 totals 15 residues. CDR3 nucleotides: TGTGCCAGCAGCCAAAGGGGACAGGGCGCGAACACCATATATTTT. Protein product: CASSQRGQGANTIYF.

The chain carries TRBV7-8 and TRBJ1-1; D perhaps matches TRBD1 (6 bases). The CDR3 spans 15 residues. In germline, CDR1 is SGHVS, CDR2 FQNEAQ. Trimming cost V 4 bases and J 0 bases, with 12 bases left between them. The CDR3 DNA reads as TGTGCCAGCAGCTCCCGAGGGGGAATGAACACTGAAGCTTTCTTT. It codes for CASSSRGGMNTEAFF.

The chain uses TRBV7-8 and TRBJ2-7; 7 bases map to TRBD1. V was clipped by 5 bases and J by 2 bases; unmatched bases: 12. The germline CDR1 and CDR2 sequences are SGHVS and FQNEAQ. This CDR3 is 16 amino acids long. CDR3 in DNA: TGTGCCAGCAGCCTCAGACAGGGAGCCCCTCCCTACGAGCAGTACTTC. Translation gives CASSLRQGAPPYEQYF.

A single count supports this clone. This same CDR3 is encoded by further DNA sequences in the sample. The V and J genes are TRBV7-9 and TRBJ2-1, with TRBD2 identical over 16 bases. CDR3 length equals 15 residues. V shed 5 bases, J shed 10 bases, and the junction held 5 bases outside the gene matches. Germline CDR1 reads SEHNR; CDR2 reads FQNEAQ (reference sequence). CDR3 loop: CASSPGLAGGGEQFF. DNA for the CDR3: TGTGCCAGCAGCCCGGGACTAGCGGGAGGGGGGGAGCAGTTCTTC.

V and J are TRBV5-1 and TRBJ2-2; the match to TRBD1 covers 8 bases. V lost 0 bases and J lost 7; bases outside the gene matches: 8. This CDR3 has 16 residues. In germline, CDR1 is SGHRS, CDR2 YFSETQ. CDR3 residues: CASSLAGQGGGGELFF. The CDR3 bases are TGCGCCAGCAGCTTGGCCGGACAGGGCGGAGGCGGGGAGCTGTTTTTT.

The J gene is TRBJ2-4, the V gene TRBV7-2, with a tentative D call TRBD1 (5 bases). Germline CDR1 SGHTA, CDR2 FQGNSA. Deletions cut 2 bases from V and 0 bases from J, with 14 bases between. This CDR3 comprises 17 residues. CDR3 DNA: TGTGCCAGCAGCTTAATGGGGCAGGGCCTAGCCAAAAACATTCAGTACTTC. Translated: CASSLMGQGLAKNIQYF.

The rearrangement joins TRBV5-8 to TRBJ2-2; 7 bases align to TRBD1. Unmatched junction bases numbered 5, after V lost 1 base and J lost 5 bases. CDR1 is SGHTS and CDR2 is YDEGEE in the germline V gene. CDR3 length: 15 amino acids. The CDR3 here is CASSLLTGATGELFF. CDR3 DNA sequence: TGTGCCAGCAGCTTGTTAACAGGGGCTACCGGGGAGCTGTTTTTT.

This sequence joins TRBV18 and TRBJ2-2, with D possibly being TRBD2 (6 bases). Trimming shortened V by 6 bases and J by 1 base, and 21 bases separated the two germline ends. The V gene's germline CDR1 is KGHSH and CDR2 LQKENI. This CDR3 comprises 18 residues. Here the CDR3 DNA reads TGTGCCAGCTCCTCTCCACCGGGGGACCCCTTGAACACCGGGGAGCTGTTTTTT. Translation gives CASSSPPGDPLNTGELFF.

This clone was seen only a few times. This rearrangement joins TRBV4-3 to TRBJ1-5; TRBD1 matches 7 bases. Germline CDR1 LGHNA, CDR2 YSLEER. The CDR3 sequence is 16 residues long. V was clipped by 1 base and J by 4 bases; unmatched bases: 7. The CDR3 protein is CASSQAFETGNQPQHF. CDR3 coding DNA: TGCGCCAGCAGCCAAGCGTTTGAGACAGGGAATCAGCCCCAGCATTTT.

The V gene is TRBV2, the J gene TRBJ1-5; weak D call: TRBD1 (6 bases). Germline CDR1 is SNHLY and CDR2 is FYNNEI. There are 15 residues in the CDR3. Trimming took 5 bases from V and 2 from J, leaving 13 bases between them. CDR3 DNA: TGTGCCAGCAGTCTACTACAGGGTGGCAATCAGCCCCAGCATTTT. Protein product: CASSLLQGGNQPQHF.

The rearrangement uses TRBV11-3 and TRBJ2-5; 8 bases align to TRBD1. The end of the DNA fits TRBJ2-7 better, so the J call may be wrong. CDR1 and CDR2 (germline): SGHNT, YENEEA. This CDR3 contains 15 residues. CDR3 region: CASSLTKTGENEQYF. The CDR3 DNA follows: TGTGCCAGCAGCTTAACGAAGACAGGGGAAAACGAGCAGTACTTC.

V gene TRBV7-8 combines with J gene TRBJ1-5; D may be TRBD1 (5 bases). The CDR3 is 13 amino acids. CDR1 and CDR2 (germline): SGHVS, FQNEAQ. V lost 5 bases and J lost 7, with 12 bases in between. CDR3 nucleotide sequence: TGTGCCAGCAGCCCAACAGGTTCGCAGCCCCAGCATTTT. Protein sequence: CASSPTGSQPQHF. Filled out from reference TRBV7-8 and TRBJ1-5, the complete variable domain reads GAGVSQSPRYKVAKRGQDVALRCDPISGHVSLFWYQQALGQGPEFLTYFQNEAQLDKSGLPSDRFFAERPEGSVSTLKIQRTQQEDSAVYLCASSPTGSQPQHFGDGTRLSIL.

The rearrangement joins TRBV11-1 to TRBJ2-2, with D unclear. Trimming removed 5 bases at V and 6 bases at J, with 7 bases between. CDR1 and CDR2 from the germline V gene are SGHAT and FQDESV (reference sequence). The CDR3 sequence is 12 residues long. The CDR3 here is CASSLQAGELFF. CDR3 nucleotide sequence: TGTGCCAGCAGCCTCCAGGCCGGGGAGCTGTTTTTT.

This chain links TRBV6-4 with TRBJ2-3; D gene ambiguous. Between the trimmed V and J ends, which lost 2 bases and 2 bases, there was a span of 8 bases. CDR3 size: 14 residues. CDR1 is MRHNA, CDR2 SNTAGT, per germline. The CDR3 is CASSDLGSTDTQYF. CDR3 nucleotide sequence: TGTGCCAGCAGTGACCTCGGGTCCACAGATACGCAGTATTTT.